The next 15 T cell receptor beta chains were all read from a single sample in a study of blood T cell repertoires in COVID-19. Profiled with immunoSEQ multiplex PCR; TCRdb holds only in-frame clones, not every one. The data contain approximately 50,000 clones, approximately 91% of them singletons. Sample: peripheral blood. These receptors came from a middle-aged man with active COVID-19.

A note on this clone: The junction shows a germline mismatch at one end, possibly a read error. The chain couples TRBV7-8 to TRBJ1-6; 8 positions agree with TRBD1. The germline CDR1 and CDR2 sequences are SGHVS and FQNEAQ. The CDR3 loop spans 12 amino acids. This CDR3 reads CASSLTGGDLRF. Written as DNA, the CDR3 is TGTGCCAGCAGCTTAACAGGGGGGGATCTCCGCTTT.

J is TRBJ2-3 and V is TRBV15, with a possible D match to TRBD1 (6 bases). This CDR3 region has 14 residues. Germline-derived CDR1 and CDR2 are LNHNV and YYDKDF (reference sequence). With 4 bases removed from V and 3 bases from J, the gap between germline ends came to 11 bases. The CDR3 is CATSIRGITDTQYF. DNA for the CDR3: TGTGCCACCAGCATTAGGGGGATTACAGATACGCAGTATTTT.

This chain joins TRBV5-4 and TRBJ1-6; 10 bases are a match to TRBD1. The CDR3 has 15 amino acids. Germline CDR1 SGHNT, CDR2 YYREEE (reference sequence). V gave up 4 bases and J gave up 10 bases; unmatched junction bases: 8. CDR3 protein: CASSESTGGGSPLHF. The CDR3 region has the DNA TGTGCCAGCAGCGAATCGACAGGGGGCGGCTCACCCCTCCACTTT.

The chain recombines TRBV5-1 with TRBJ2-1, with 11 bases identical to TRBD2. Germline V gene lookup returns CDR1 SGHRS and CDR2 YFSETQ. V gave up 3 bases and J gave up 8 bases; unmatched junction bases: 10. The CDR3 loop spans 16 amino acids. This CDR3 reads CASSSHPSGGSDEQFF. The CDR3 DNA follows: TGCGCCAGCAGCTCCCATCCTAGCGGGGGGTCCGATGAGCAGTTCTTC.

This chain uses TRBV19 with TRBJ2-7; D possibly corresponds to TRBD1 (5 bases). CDR3 size: 13 residues. The germline CDR1 and CDR2 sequences are LNHDA and SQIVND (reference sequence). Trimming cost V 5 bases and J 1 base, with 9 bases left between them. In DNA, the CDR3 is TGTGCCAGTAGTCCAGGGTTGTCCTACGAGCAGTACTTC. It encodes CASSPGLSYEQYF. Based on the CDR3 plus reference TRBV19 and TRBJ2-7, the full variable domain is DGGITQSPKYLFRKEGQNVTLSCEQNLNHDAMYWYRQDPGQGLRLIYYSQIVNDFQKGDIAEGYSVSREKKESFPLTVTSAQKNPTAFYLCASSPGLSYEQYFGPGTRLTVT.

The chain is built from TRBV7-9 and TRBJ1-1, with D perhaps TRBD1 (5 bases). The CDR3 consists of 11 residues. Germline CDR1 SEHNR, CDR2 FQNEAQ (reference sequence). V was cut by 6 bases and J by 7 bases, with 9 bases left in between. In nucleotides, the CDR3 is TGTGCCAGCAGTTCAGGGTTTGAAGCTTTCTTT. Translation: CASSSGFEAFF.

This clone appeared once. The chain combines TRBV3-1 (or the pseudogene TRBV3-2) with TRBJ2-5; 13 bases map to TRBD2. The germline gives CDR1 LGHDT, CDR2 YNNKEL (reference sequence). This CDR3 is 17 amino acids long. Unmatched junction bases numbered 4, after V lost 1 base and J lost 2 bases. CDR3 nucleotide sequence: TGTGCCAGCAGCCAAGGCCGACTAGCGGGGGGACAAGAGACCCAGTACTTC. Translation: CASSQGRLAGGQETQYF.

In nucleotides, the CDR3 is TGTGCCAGCAGCCAAGATCCCGGACAGGGAGGTCAGCCCCAGCATTTT. This codes for CASSQDPGQGGQPQHF. V gene TRBV3-1 (or the pseudogene TRBV3-2) combines with J gene TRBJ1-5; 8 nucleotides match TRBD1. The CDR3 runs to 16 residues. Trimming took 0 bases from V and 6 from J; bases not matched to a gene: 7. In germline, CDR1 is LGHDT, CDR2 YNNKEL (reference sequence).

V usage is TRBV7-2 and J usage is TRBJ2-2, with D uncertain. Germline assignment: CDR1 SGHTA and CDR2 FQGNSA. The CDR3 runs to 14 residues. V was trimmed by 3 bases and J by 4 bases, leaving 9 bases between them. The chain's CDR3 is CASSFQQTTGELFF. The CDR3 DNA reads TGTGCCAGCAGCTTCCAACAGACCACCGGGGAGCTGTTTTTT.

The chain employs TRBV29-1 and TRBJ1-2; a possible D gene is TRBD1 (5 bases). The germline V gene encodes CDR1 SQVTM and CDR2 ANQGSEA. Between the trimmed V and J ends, which lost 2 bases and 8 bases, there was a span of 9 bases. The length of the CDR3 is 11 residues. This CDR3 reads CSVEQGKGYTF. The CDR3 bases are TGCAGCGTTGAACAGGGCAAAGGCTACACCTTC.

This sequence joins TRBV3-1 (or the pseudogene TRBV3-2) and TRBJ1-1; D may be TRBD1 (5 bases). The germline V and J ends were trimmed by 1 base and 5 bases, with 8 bases remaining between them. This CDR3 comprises 13 residues. Germline V gene data show CDR1 as LGHDT and CDR2 as YNNKEL (reference sequence). CDR3 sequence reads: CASSQGGGTEAFF. DNA of the CDR3: TGTGCCAGCAGCCAAGGGGGGGGGACTGAAGCTTTCTTT.

The V call is TRBV7-9, the J call TRBJ2-3; D may be TRBD2 (6 bases). Per germline, CDR1 SEHNR and CDR2 FQNEAQ (reference sequence). The V and J ends lost 2 bases and 1 base respectively, with 10 bases between them. This CDR3 is built from 15 residues. The CDR3 nucleotides read TGTGCCAGCAGCTTATTACCGGGGGGCACAGATACGCAGTATTTT. Translation gives CASSLLPGGTDTQYF.

V and J are TRBV7-7 and TRBJ1-3; D is possibly TRBD1 (6 bases). V was cut by 8 bases and J by 0 bases, with 17 bases left in between. CDR3 length: 16 residues. The germline gives CDR1 SSHAT, CDR2 FNYEAQ (reference sequence). The CDR3, as DNA: TGTGCCAGCTTATTCGACAGGAGAAGCTCTGGAAACACCATATATTTT. Amino acid sequence: CASLFDRRSSGNTIYF.

This chain uses TRBV6-1 with TRBJ2-3, with D possibly TRBD2 on 5 matching bases. V shed 1 base and J shed 6 bases, with 11 bases lying between them. The germline gives CDR1 MNHNS, CDR2 SASEGT. There are 14 residues in the CDR3. CDR3: CASSEVGIYDTQYF. The CDR3 nucleotides read TGTGCCAGCAGTGAAGTCGGGATATACGATACGCAGTATTTT.

V usage is TRBV5-6 and J usage is TRBJ1-5; D is possibly TRBD1 (5 bases). The CDR3 is 15 residues long. V dropped 3 bases and J dropped 2 bases, with 12 bases sitting between them. The germline V gene has CDR1 SGHDT and CDR2 YYEEEE. CDR3 sequence: CASSSRGWGNQPQHF. DNA of the CDR3: TGTGCCAGCAGCTCACGGGGGTGGGGCAATCAGCCCCAGCATTTT.